These 10 T cell receptor beta chains came from one sample sequenced in a study of glioma-infiltrating T cells. TCR alpha and beta CDR3 regions were amplified from RNA using iRepertoire nested multiplex PCR. TCRdb fed the multiplex PCR reads into MiXCR, producing one record per CDR3 protein. The sample records about 140,000 distinct CDR3 sequences, roughly two fifths being singletons. Sequencing used glioma tissue, nonneoplastic brain tissue, or PBMCs (not recorded which). All receptors derive from a human donor with low-grade glioma or glioblastoma, undergoing nonglioma brain surgery, or in good health (not recorded which).

In DNA, the CDR3 is TGTGCCAGCAGTGAAGTCCGGCCCGCGAGGTATTTT. Translated, it gives CASSEVRPARYF. The chain links TRBV6-1 to TRBJ2-3; D gene unclear. With 1 base removed from V and 14 bases from J, the gap between germline ends came to 13 bases. Germline V gene data show CDR1 as MNHNS and CDR2 as SASEGT. This CDR3 is 12 amino acids long.

The rearrangement joins TRBV20-1 to TRBJ2-1; 8 nucleotides line up with TRBD2. Germline lookup yields CDR1 DFQATT and CDR2 SNEGSKA (reference sequence). There are 14 residues in the CDR3. The ends lost 6 bases at V and 4 bases at J; junction bases unmatched: 8. The CDR3 here is CSAVRTSHYNEQFF. In DNA, the CDR3 is TGCAGTGCGGTCCGGACTAGCCATTACAATGAGCAGTTCTTC.

This clonotype was found many times. This rearrangement joins TRBV15 to TRBJ1-5, with D unclear. CDR3 length: 13 amino acids. The germline V and J ends were trimmed by 4 bases and 1 base, with 5 bases remaining between them. Per germline, CDR1 LNHNV and CDR2 YYDKDF (reference sequence). The CDR3 loop is CATSIQSNQPQHF. The CDR3 DNA reads as TGTGCCACCAGCATACAGAGCAATCAGCCCCAGCATTTT.

Only a few counts were recorded for this clonotype. This chain joins TRBV6-1 and TRBJ1-1; the match to TRBD1 covers 9 bases. CDR3 length equals 14 residues. Germline CDR1 is MNHNS and CDR2 is SASEGT. V shed 6 bases and J 0 bases; nucleotides not matched to a gene: 2. Here the CDR3 reads CASRRQGVNTEAFF. The CDR3 DNA sequence: TGTGCCAGCAGGAGACAGGGGGTGAACACTGAAGCTTTCTTT.

The chain is built from TRBV2 and TRBJ2-7; TRBD2 matches 15 bases. The germline CDR1 and CDR2 sequences are SNHLY and FYNNEI. Trimming removed 6 bases from V and 4 bases from J; junction bases left unmatched: 4. This CDR3 is 15 amino acids long. The CDR3 coding sequence is TGTGCCAGCAGCGGTGGGACTAGCGGGAGGTACGAGCAGTACTTC. This encodes CASSGGTSGRYEQYF.

Written as DNA, the CDR3 is TGCAGTGCCCGCCAACAGGGGATCAATACGTGGACTGAAGCTTTCTTT. It codes for CSARQQGINTWTEAFF. The gene calls are TRBV20-1 and TRBJ1-1; 7 bases are a match to TRBD1. Germline V gene lookup returns CDR1 DFQATT and CDR2 SNEGSKA (reference sequence). This CDR3 region has 16 residues. With V trimmed by 6 bases and J by 5 bases, 18 bases remained unmatched.

This clonotype was detected only a few times. The chain carries TRBV20-1 and TRBJ2-4; the D gene is possibly TRBD2 (5 bases). Trimming took off 5 bases at V and 6 bases at J, with 17 bases between the two ends. The germline V gene has CDR1 DFQATT and CDR2 SNEGSKA (reference sequence). This CDR3 region has 14 residues. The DNA for the CDR3 is TGCAGTGCTGGTACGAGGGAGTCGGCAAACATTCAGTACTTC. Its translation is CSAGTRESANIQYF.

This clonotype occurred a few times. The chain recombines TRBV7-2 with TRBJ2-6; D remains unclear. CDR3 length: 13 residues. Trimming cost V 1 base and J 6 bases, with 4 bases left between them. The germline gives CDR1 SGHTA, CDR2 FQGNSA. CDR3 sequence reads: CASSLGTANVLTF. The CDR3 DNA sequence: TGTGCCAGCAGCTTAGGTACGGCCAACGTCCTGACTTTC.

This chain connects TRBV6-1 to TRBJ2-3, with 10 bases matching TRBD2. With V trimmed by 6 bases and J by 4 bases, 10 bases remained unmatched. This CDR3 is 16 amino acids long. Germline values: CDR1 MNHNS, CDR2 SASEGT. CDR3 DNA sequence: TGTGCCAGCAGAGACCTAGCGGGGGTCGTATCAGATACGCAGTATTTT. Amino acids: CASRDLAGVVSDTQYF.

The table lists this clonotype with many counts. The V gene is TRBV3-1, the J gene TRBJ2-3; D is uncertain. The CDR3 contains 13 residues. The V and J ends lost 0 bases and 1 base respectively, with 2 bases between them. The germline CDR1 and CDR2 sequences are LGHDT and YNNKEL (reference sequence). CDR3 in amino acids: CASSQEGTDTQYF. CDR3 bases: TGTGCCAGCAGCCAAGAGGGCACAGATACGCAGTATTTT.